This TCR beta chain derives from a study of cytomegalovirus exposure and HLA in healthy donors. Study-wide points: A later analysis found most CMV-associated TCR beta chains apparently HLA-restricted.

Germline V gene sequence: CDR1 SNHLY, CDR2 FYNNEI. Trimming cost V 6 bases and J 2 bases, with 14 bases left between them. The CDR3 extends over 14 amino acids. Primers for the PCR totalled 60 Vbeta and 13 Jbeta. Generated by immunoSEQ multiplex PCR, the TCRdb table keeps only in-frame clones and is missing some. The table shows tens of thousands of clones, with 82% occurring only once. With regard to this clone: Its specificity is unknown.

Sequencing was done on a sample of PBMCs. The TCR originated in a man aged 45 to 65 in good health and CMV-seronegative. The rearrangement uses TRBV2 and TRBJ2-7; a possible D gene is TRBD1 (6 bases). The CDR3 loop is CASREGDGPYEQYF. The CDR3 DNA sequence: TGTGCCAGCAGAGAGGGGGACGGCCCCTACGAGCAGTACTTC.